The rows below give T cell receptor beta chains drawn from one sample of a study of response to subunit inactivated influenza vaccine. TCRdb passed the RT-PCR reads through MiXCR, listing each CDR3 protein once. Of about 540,000 distinct CDR3 sequences listed, under 30% are singletons. These data are also associated with another study on T cells expressing NK-cell markers.

The sample was CD4+ T cells sorted from PBMCs, taken approximately 13 days after vaccination. The origin of the receptors is a man aged 50-59 years who received an inactivated influenza vaccine. Each CDR3 is given with its conserved first and last residue. The order of the fields is D gene, clone size, V gene, J gene, CDR3 protein, CDR3 DNA. A D gene is named only where the DNA matches it firmly. Size is omitted from some rows. Given values are once, few, many or a class for expanded clones.

d_call: -; clone_size: -; v_call: TRBV5-8; j_call: TRBJ2-5; cdr3_aa: CASSLGGDIGQETQYF; cdr3_nt: TGTGCCAGCAGCTTGGGAGGGGATATTGGGCAAGAGACCCAGTACTTC
d_call: TRBD2; clone_size: many; v_call: TRBV5-1; j_call: TRBJ2-1; cdr3_aa: CASSSTSGGYNEQFF; cdr3_nt: TGCGCCAGCAGCTCCACTAGCGGGGGATACAATGAGCAGTTCTTC
d_call: -; clone_size: -; v_call: TRBV7-8; j_call: TRBJ2-1; cdr3_aa: CASSAHWDNEQFF; cdr3_nt: TGTGCCAGCAGCGCCCACTGGGACAATGAGCAGTTCTTC
d_call: TRBD1; clone_size: few; v_call: TRBV12-3/TRBV12-4; j_call: TRBJ1-2; cdr3_aa: CASSLRDRGGYTF; cdr3_nt: TGTGCCAGCAGTTTACGGGACAGGGGTGGCTACACCTTC
d_call: -; clone_size: few; v_call: TRBV15; j_call: TRBJ2-2; cdr3_aa: CATSTKFKSSWRTGELFF; cdr3_nt: TGTGCCACCAGCACCAAGTTCAAATCTAGTTGGAGGACCGGGGAGCTGTTTTTT
d_call: -; clone_size: -; v_call: TRBV20-1; j_call: TRBJ2-7; cdr3_aa: CSASHGYEQYF; cdr3_nt: TGCAGTGCTAGTCATGGCTACGAGCAGTACTTC
d_call: TRBD2; clone_size: -; v_call: TRBV6-1; j_call: TRBJ2-3; cdr3_aa: CASRTWAGGLDTQYF; cdr3_nt: TGTGCCAGCAGGACTTGGGCGGGGGGGCTGGATACGCAGTATTTT
d_call: -; clone_size: -; v_call: TRBV20-1; j_call: TRBJ2-7; cdr3_aa: CSGFTLDRPYEQYF; cdr3_nt: TGCAGTGGATTTACATTGGACCGCCCCTACGAGCAGTACTTC
d_call: -; clone_size: -; v_call: TRBV28; j_call: TRBJ2-7; cdr3_aa: CAMGPGPLCEQYF; cdr3_nt: TGTGCCATGGGCCCCGGGCCCCTCTGCGAGCAGTACTTC
d_call: -; clone_size: many; v_call: TRBV2; j_call: TRBJ2-3; cdr3_aa: CAVARELGDTQYF; cdr3_nt: TGTGCCGTCGCCCGGGAGTTAGGAGATACGCAGTATTTT
d_call: -; clone_size: -; v_call: TRBV7-2; j_call: TRBJ1-5; cdr3_aa: CASSSLRQPQHF; cdr3_nt: TGTGCCAGCAGTTCCCTTCGTCAGCCCCAGCATTTT
d_call: -; clone_size: -; v_call: TRBV3-1; j_call: TRBJ2-5; cdr3_aa: CASSQGRSGQTQYF; cdr3_nt: TGTGCCAGCAGCCAGGGTCGTAGTGGGCAGACCCAGTACTTC
d_call: -; clone_size: -; v_call: TRBV27; j_call: TRBJ2-7; cdr3_aa: CASSSQPYEQYF; cdr3_nt: TGTGCCAGCAGTTCTCAGCCCTACGAGCAGTACTTC
d_call: TRBD2; clone_size: -; v_call: TRBV28; j_call: TRBJ2-7; cdr3_aa: CASRLAGVFYEQYF; cdr3_nt: TGTGCCAGCAGATTAGCGGGAGTCTTCTACGAGCAGTACTTC
d_call: -; clone_size: -; v_call: TRBV11-2; j_call: TRBJ2-7; cdr3_aa: CASSLGYSGDFYEQYF; cdr3_nt: TGTGCCAGCAGCTTAGGGTACTCAGGGGACTTCTACGAGCAGTACTTC
d_call: TRBD2; clone_size: -; v_call: TRBV7-2; j_call: TRBJ2-7; cdr3_aa: CASSLSTSGRAFEQYF; cdr3_nt: TGTGCCAGCAGCTTATCGACTAGCGGGAGGGCCTTTGAGCAGTACTTC
d_call: TRBD2; clone_size: few; v_call: TRBV2; j_call: TRBJ2-7; cdr3_aa: CASTTSALSYEQYF; cdr3_nt: TGTGCCAGCACGACTAGCGCCCTTTCCTACGAGCAGTACTTC
d_call: TRBD1; clone_size: few; v_call: TRBV6-1; j_call: TRBJ2-5; cdr3_aa: CASSDGQAAGGETQYF; cdr3_nt: TGTGCCAGCAGTGACGGACAGGCCGCGGGTGGGGAGACCCAGTACTTC
d_call: -; clone_size: few; v_call: TRBV12-3/TRBV12-4; j_call: TRBJ1-6; cdr3_aa: CASSAQGSNSPLHF; cdr3_nt: TGTGCCAGCAGCGCGCAGGGATCTAATTCACCCCTCCACTTT
d_call: TRBD2; clone_size: -; v_call: TRBV15; j_call: TRBJ2-1; cdr3_aa: CATSSTSGESEFF; cdr3_nt: TGTGCCACCAGCAGTACTAGCGGGGAATCTGAGTTCTTC
d_call: -; clone_size: -; v_call: TRBV12-3/TRBV12-4; j_call: TRBJ2-2; cdr3_aa: CASSQQVTLGTGELFF; cdr3_nt: TGTGCCAGCAGTCAACAGGTCACCCTAGGCACCGGGGAGCTGTTTTTT
d_call: TRBD1; clone_size: many; v_call: TRBV20-1; j_call: TRBJ1-1; cdr3_aa: CSAPGQGPNTEAFF; cdr3_nt: TGCAGTGCTCCGGGACAGGGACCGAACACTGAAGCTTTCTTT
d_call: TRBD1; clone_size: few; v_call: TRBV7-2; j_call: TRBJ2-7; cdr3_aa: CASSLVRDREQYF; cdr3_nt: TGTGCCAGCAGCTTAGTCCGGGACAGAGAGCAGTACTTC
d_call: -; clone_size: -; v_call: TRBV6-6; j_call: TRBJ2-5; cdr3_aa: CASSNQGRETQYF; cdr3_nt: TGTGCCAGCAGTAATCAGGGAAGAGAGACCCAGTACTTC
d_call: TRBD2; clone_size: few; v_call: TRBV2; j_call: TRBJ2-1; cdr3_aa: CASSRTSGRDEQFF; cdr3_nt: TGTGCCAGCAGTCGGACTAGCGGGAGGGATGAGCAGTTCTTC
d_call: -; clone_size: few; v_call: TRBV20-1; j_call: TRBJ2-5; cdr3_aa: CSAILETQYF; cdr3_nt: TGCAGTGCTATACTAGAGACCCAGTACTTC
d_call: -; clone_size: few; v_call: TRBV7-2; j_call: TRBJ2-5; cdr3_aa: CASSLVHAQETQYF; cdr3_nt: TGTGCCAGCAGCTTGGTCCACGCGCAAGAGACCCAGTACTTC
d_call: TRBD1; clone_size: few; v_call: TRBV9; j_call: TRBJ1-1; cdr3_aa: CASSVFDRGAPEAFF; cdr3_nt: TGTGCCAGCAGCGTATTCGACAGGGGGGCCCCTGAAGCTTTCTTT
d_call: -; clone_size: -; v_call: TRBV2; j_call: TRBJ2-5; cdr3_aa: CASSENLWTQYF; cdr3_nt: TGTGCCAGCAGTGAAAATTTATGGACCCAGTACTTC
d_call: -; clone_size: -; v_call: TRBV20-1; j_call: TRBJ2-5; cdr3_aa: CSASGPLGQETQYF; cdr3_nt: TGCAGTGCTAGCGGGCCCTTGGGTCAAGAGACCCAGTACTTC
d_call: -; clone_size: -; v_call: TRBV12-3/TRBV12-4; j_call: TRBJ2-7; cdr3_aa: CASTRSPYEQYF; cdr3_nt: TGTGCCAGCACCCGGAGCCCCTACGAGCAGTACTTC
d_call: -; clone_size: few; v_call: TRBV12-3/TRBV12-4; j_call: TRBJ1-1; cdr3_aa: CATSFRPGEAFF; cdr3_nt: TGTGCCACCAGTTTCCGGCCAGGTGAAGCTTTCTTT
d_call: -; clone_size: -; v_call: TRBV13; j_call: TRBJ1-1; cdr3_aa: CASSSLRGNNPHSEAFF; cdr3_nt: TGTGCCAGCAGCTCACTCAGGGGTAACAACCCTCACTCTGAAGCTTTCTTT
d_call: TRBD2; clone_size: -; v_call: TRBV7-3; j_call: TRBJ2-3; cdr3_aa: CASSYSGGSDTQYF; cdr3_nt: TGTGCCAGCAGCTATAGCGGGGGTTCGGATACGCAGTATTTT
d_call: -; clone_size: few; v_call: TRBV12-3/TRBV12-4; j_call: TRBJ2-2; cdr3_aa: CASKGSNTGELFF; cdr3_nt: TGTGCCAGCAAGGGGTCGAACACCGGGGAGCTGTTTTTT
d_call: TRBD2; clone_size: many; v_call: TRBV20-1; j_call: TRBJ2-7; cdr3_aa: CSATGTRTYEQYF; cdr3_nt: TGCAGTGCCACCGGGACTAGGACCTACGAGCAGTACTTC
d_call: -; clone_size: -; v_call: TRBV6-2/TRBV6-3; j_call: TRBJ2-7; cdr3_aa: CASSAGWYEQYF; cdr3_nt: TGTGCCAGCAGTGCAGGGTGGTACGAGCAGTACTTC
d_call: -; clone_size: -; v_call: TRBV7-2; j_call: TRBJ2-2; cdr3_aa: CASSPTRIPTGELFF; cdr3_nt: TGTGCCAGCAGCCCAACTAGAATCCCAACCGGGGAGCTGTTTTTT
d_call: -; clone_size: -; v_call: TRBV5-1; j_call: TRBJ1-1; cdr3_aa: CASSQGSQGNTEAFF; cdr3_nt: TGCGCCAGCAGTCAGGGTTCACAGGGGAACACTGAAGCTTTCTTT
d_call: -; clone_size: -; v_call: TRBV15; j_call: TRBJ1-4; cdr3_aa: CATSRDPGLPNEKLFF; cdr3_nt: TGTGCCACCAGCAGAGATCCAGGGCTACCTAATGAAAAACTGTTTTTT
d_call: -; clone_size: -; v_call: TRBV11-2; j_call: TRBJ2-1; cdr3_aa: CASSLVKGQQNEQFF; cdr3_nt: TGTGCCAGCAGCTTAGTAAAGGGCCAACAGAATGAGCAGTTCTTC
d_call: -; clone_size: -; v_call: TRBV11-2; j_call: TRBJ2-3; cdr3_aa: CASSSLEADTQYF; cdr3_nt: TGTGCCAGCAGTTCCCTTGAGGCAGATACGCAGTATTTT
d_call: -; clone_size: few; v_call: TRBV6-2/TRBV6-3; j_call: TRBJ1-5; cdr3_aa: CASSYSGAYSNQPQHF; cdr3_nt: TGTGCCAGCAGTTACTCAGGGGCGTATAGCAATCAGCCCCAGCATTTT
d_call: TRBD2; clone_size: -; v_call: TRBV6-2/TRBV6-3; j_call: TRBJ2-7; cdr3_aa: CASSLRWGGEAYEQYF; cdr3_nt: TGTGCCAGCAGCCTTCGGTGGGGGGGAGAGGCCTACGAGCAGTACTTC
d_call: -; clone_size: -; v_call: TRBV20-1; j_call: TRBJ1-2; cdr3_aa: CSARGGLNYGYTF; cdr3_nt: TGCAGTGCTAGGGGGGGGCTAAACTATGGCTACACCTTC
d_call: TRBD2; clone_size: few; v_call: TRBV20-1; j_call: TRBJ2-5; cdr3_aa: CSARRRLAEAVQETQYF; cdr3_nt: TGCAGTGCTAGAAGGCGTCTAGCGGAAGCGGTGCAAGAGACCCAGTACTTC
d_call: TRBD2; clone_size: few; v_call: TRBV20-1; j_call: TRBJ2-7; cdr3_aa: CSARTSGLTSSYEQYF; cdr3_nt: TGCAGCGCTAGGACTAGCGGGCTTACCAGCTCCTACGAGCAGTACTTC
d_call: -; clone_size: few; v_call: TRBV10-3; j_call: TRBJ1-2; cdr3_aa: CAINQQGEGYTF; cdr3_nt: TGTGCCATCAACCAACAGGGTGAGGGCTACACCTTC